The source of this TCR beta chain is a study of T-cell memory formation after mild COVID-19. Trimming took 0 bases from V and 1 from J, leaving 7 bases between them. This CDR3 has 14 amino acids. CDR1 SGHRS and CDR2 YFSETQ come from the germline V gene. A single record per CDR3 protein comes from TCRdb applying MiXCR to the 5' RACE reads. The repertoire holds about 350,000 distinct CDR3 sequences, with roughly an eighth as singletons. The chain recombines TRBV5-1 with TRBJ1-1; D gene ambiguous. The sample comprised PBMCs or a T cell subset sorted from them (not recorded which). This clonotype was obtained from a man younger than 35 who had mild COVID-19 (a few samples of this study predate the infection). Cell type and time point are not known. CDR3 coding DNA: TGCGCCAGCAGCTTGGTTCGACAGAACACTGAAGCTTTCTTT. It encodes CASSLVRQNTEAFF.